A selection of T cell receptor beta chains follows, all from one sample in a study of T cell repertoires in cytomegalovirus infection. These receptors are not linked to any known antigen. TCRdb passed the reads through MiXCR, listing each CDR3 protein once. The data hold approximately 500,000 distinct CDR3 sequences, with around a third observed a single time. The input for sequencing was cultured PBMCs, taken from culture after CMV antigen stimulation. The receptors come from a human donor in good health (CMV status not recorded). Some clones in this sample may be carry-over from other donors' samples. The CDR3 runs from the conserved cysteine through the conserved F or W. A D gene is named only where the DNA matches it firmly. Not every row has a clone size; where given, it reads once, few, many or a size class.

j_gene	v_gene	abundance	d_gene	CDR3nt	CDR3aa
TRBJ2-5	TRBV12-3/TRBV12-4	-	-	TGTGCCAGCAGTTTAAGTGCAGGGGGGATCGTGTCCCAGTACTTC	CASSLSAGGIVSQYF
TRBJ2-3	TRBV6-5	-	TRBD1	TGTGCCAGCAGTTACTGGACAGGGGGGATGGCAGATACGCAGTATTTT	CASSYWTGGMADTQYF
TRBJ1-5	TRBV10-3	few	TRBD1	TGTGCCATCAGTACAGGGGCAGAAAGGCAGCCCCAGCATTTT	CAISTGAERQPQHF
TRBJ2-3	TRBV7-8	-	-	TGTGCCAGCAGCTTAGAACAGAGCACAGATACGCAGTATTTT	CASSLEQSTDTQYF
TRBJ1-2	TRBV7-2	few	-	TGTGCCAGCAGCCCCACGGCCGGGCACAAGTTCTTC	CASSPTAGHKFF
TRBJ1-2	TRBV2	once	-	TGTGCCAGCAGCCGGGATAAATTTTATGGCTACACCTTC	CASSRDKFYGYTF
TRBJ2-5	TRBV20-1	-	TRBD2	TGCAGTGCTAGGCAAGGACTAGCGGGAGGGTTATCCCAAGAGACCCAGTACTTC	CSARQGLAGGLSQETQYF
TRBJ2-1	TRBV4-3	-	-	TGCGCCAGCAGCCAAGATCGCCCGGTCTACAATGAGCAGTTCTTC	CASSQDRPVYNEQFF
TRBJ2-3	TRBV5-1	few	-	TGCGCCAGCAGCTTGCGGATGGGCAGGGGGGCAGATACGCAGTATTTT	CASSLRMGRGADTQYF
TRBJ1-1	TRBV20-1	-	-	TGCAGTACTACCCCATGGCAGATTTACACTGAAGCTTTCTTT	CSTTPWQIYTEAFF
TRBJ2-1	TRBV4-2	few	-	TGTGCCAGCAGCCAAGGAGAGGGGGGCGAGGACGGTGAGCAGTTCTTC	CASSQGEGGEDGEQFF
TRBJ2-1	TRBV12-3/TRBV12-4	few	-	TGTGCCAGCAGTTTAATCCATGAGCAGTTCTTC	CASSLIHEQFF
TRBJ2-1	TRBV7-3	-	-	TGTGCCAGCAGCTTAGCCGCCAGGGGTGAGCAGTTCTTC	CASSLAARGEQFF
TRBJ1-2	TRBV6-5	-	-	TGTGCCAGCAGGGGTACAGGGATGGGGGTCTATGGCTACACCTTC	CASRGTGMGVYGYTF
TRBJ2-6	TRBV6-1	-	TRBD1	TGTGCCAGCAGCCGACAGGGATTTACTGGGGCCAACGTCCTGACTTTC	CASSRQGFTGANVLTF
TRBJ1-2	TRBV12-5	-	TRBD1	TGTGCTAGTGGTTATTTTCAGGGGGCAGACGATGGCTACACCTTC	CASGYFQGADDGYTF
TRBJ1-2	TRBV10-3	-	-	TGTGCCATCAGTGAGACGGGAGGGGACTCTGGCTACACCTTC	CAISETGGDSGYTF
TRBJ1-1	TRBV6-2/TRBV6-3	few	-	TGTGCCAGCAGATCCGGACGGTTCTCTGAAGCTTTCTTT	CASRSGRFSEAFF
TRBJ2-7	TRBV5-4	-	TRBD2	TGTGCCAGCAGCTTGATTGCGGGAGGAGAGCAGTACTTC	CASSLIAGGEQYF
TRBJ2-1	TRBV7-9	-	-	TGTGCCAGCGGGGGGGCGGGGAGCTCCTACAATGAGCAGTTCTTC	CASGGAGSSYNEQFF
TRBJ2-1	TRBV28	-	TRBD2	TGTGCCAGCAGACCTAATGCGGGAGCGGGAGGGCCACAGTTCTTC	CASRPNAGAGGPQFF
TRBJ1-5	TRBV6-2/TRBV6-3	-	-	TGTGCCAGCAGTTACTATGCAGCCTACTATCAGCCCCAGCATTTT	CASSYYAAYYQPQHF
TRBJ1-2	TRBV19	few	-	TGTGCCAGTAGTATAACTAGGCGGGATGGCTACACCTTC	CASSITRRDGYTF
TRBJ2-3	TRBV7-6	few	TRBD2	TGTGCCAGCAGCTTAAGCGGGAGTAGCACAGATACGCAGTATTTT	CASSLSGSSTDTQYF
TRBJ2-1	TRBV6-1	-	TRBD2	TGTGCCAGCAGACTCGGGACTAGCGGGGCGGTTGAGCAGTTCTTC	CASRLGTSGAVEQFF
TRBJ2-3	TRBV6-5	-	TRBD2	TGTGCCAGCAGTTACGGGACTAGCGGATCAGATACGCAGTATTTT	CASSYGTSGSDTQYF